This is a list of T cell receptor beta chains from one sample in a study of blood T cell repertoires in COVID-19. The data were produced by immunoSEQ multiplex PCR, yet TCRdb's version contains in-frame clones alone and is incomplete. The sample has a few hundred thousand clones; roughly 82% are singletons. Sequencing input: peripheral blood. Every receptor here comes from a man of 80 years or more with acute or convalescent COVID-19. Both conserved end residues are part of each CDR3. The order of the fields is J gene, V gene, CDR3 protein.

>TRBJ2-7|TRBV7-8
CASSLAGGGLYEQYF
>TRBJ1-4|TRBV3-1/TRBV3-2
CASSPGWAGEKLFF
>TRBJ2-7|TRBV11-3
CASSLDVGGGGEQYF
>TRBJ1-1|TRBV7-9
CASSLAGDGTEAFF
>TRBJ1-1|TRBV19
CASSIGTFGAFF
>TRBJ2-2|TRBV10-2
CASSEQGTGELFF
>TRBJ1-2|TRBV19
CASSGQLSYGYTF
>TRBJ2-2|TRBV19
CASSSQTAGELFF
>TRBJ1-4|TRBV27
CASSSLGSIRGEKLFF
>TRBJ2-2|TRBV6-5
CASRERGELFF
>TRBJ1-5|TRBV19
CASRINRDTFNQPQHF
>TRBJ2-2|TRBV11-2
CAGASGRFTGELFF
>TRBJ2-1|TRBV5-1
CASSRTSGSYNEQFF
>TRBJ2-5|TRBV4-2
CASSQEAGGLQETQYF
>TRBJ2-1|TRBV28
CASGTSGTNNEQFF
>TRBJ1-5|TRBV6-5
CASSPRGGTHQPQHF
>TRBJ1-4|TRBV16
CASSPSGSNEKLFF
>TRBJ1-2|TRBV5-1
CASSVAGGAFGYTF
>TRBJ1-1|TRBV24-1
CATSGPPPDTEAFF
>TRBJ2-5|TRBV29-1
CSVRGQGRETQYF
>TRBJ1-5|TRBV7-2
CASRGGASQPQHF
>TRBJ2-3|TRBV10-3
CAISDLTDTQYF
>TRBJ1-1|TRBV18
CASSPGGKNTEAFF
>TRBJ2-3|TRBV20-1
CSVTYPDTQYF
>TRBJ2-7|TRBV4-1
CASSQPTASYEQYF
>TRBJ1-2|TRBV4-2
CASSQVGATYGDGYTF
>TRBJ2-7|TRBV4-2
CASSLFAGGPTYEQYF
>TRBJ1-2|TRBV5-6
CASSPPGSPADYGYTF
>TRBJ1-3|TRBV4-2
CARTPGRAVRNTIYF
>TRBJ2-2|TRBV12-2
CASRPSGTGRPGELFF
>TRBJ1-2|TRBV9
CASSVTGDGATF
>TRBJ1-1|TRBV28
CASSSEMVRTGSAFF
>TRBJ2-5|TRBV3-1/TRBV3-2
CASSQQGGETQYF
>TRBJ1-1|TRBV28
CASSSIRGTVFF
>TRBJ1-1|TRBV10-1
CASSRADTEAFF
>TRBJ2-7|TRBV5-6
CASSPPGQGYEQYF
>TRBJ1-1|TRBV6-6
CASSAWRGGYTEAFF
>TRBJ1-5|TRBV2
CASRDRASAGNQPQHF
>TRBJ2-1|TRBV28
CASSLPGQGANEQFF
>TRBJ1-2|TRBV6-5
CASSYSRGGGGYTF
>TRBJ2-2|TRBV27
CASSFRVGPMGRTGELFF
>TRBJ1-3|TRBV2
CASSVQGGSGNTIYF
>TRBJ1-1|TRBV6-5
CASRIDRGRTEAFF
>TRBJ2-1|TRBV29-1
CSVELLAGVHNEQFF
>TRBJ2-7|TRBV19
CASSILADTLYEQYF
>TRBJ2-2|TRBV10-3
CAVRGGPGELFF
>TRBJ2-1|TRBV3-1/TRBV3-2
CASSPGVGLAVDEQFF
>TRBJ1-5|TRBV3-1/TRBV3-2
CASSAKLLHPQHF
>TRBJ1-5|TRBV28
CASSAPDRPREPQHF
>TRBJ1-3|TRBV7-2
CASSLALGQGAGNTIYF
>TRBJ2-7|TRBV7-8
CASSLGTGGLAYYEQYF
>TRBJ1-2|TRBV7-2
CASSKRVQASYGYTF
>TRBJ1-6|TRBV5-1
CASSLAGLRYSPLHF
>TRBJ1-2|TRBV18
CASSPLSRTDLEGYTF
>TRBJ2-5|TRBV3-1/TRBV3-2
CASSQGRDRFQETQYF